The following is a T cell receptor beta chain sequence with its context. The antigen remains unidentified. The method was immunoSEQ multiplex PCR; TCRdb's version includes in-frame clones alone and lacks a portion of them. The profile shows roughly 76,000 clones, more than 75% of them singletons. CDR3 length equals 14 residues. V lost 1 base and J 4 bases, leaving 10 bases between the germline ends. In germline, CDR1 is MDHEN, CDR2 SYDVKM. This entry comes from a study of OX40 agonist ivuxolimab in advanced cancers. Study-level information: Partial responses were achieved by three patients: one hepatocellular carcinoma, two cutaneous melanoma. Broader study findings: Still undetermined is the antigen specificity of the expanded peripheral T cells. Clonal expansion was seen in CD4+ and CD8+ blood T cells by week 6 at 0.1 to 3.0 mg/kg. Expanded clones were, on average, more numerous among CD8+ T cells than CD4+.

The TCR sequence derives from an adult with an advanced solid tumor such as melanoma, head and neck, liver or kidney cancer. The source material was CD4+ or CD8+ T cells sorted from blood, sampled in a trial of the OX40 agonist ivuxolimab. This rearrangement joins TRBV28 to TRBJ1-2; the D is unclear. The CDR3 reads CASSLLSGTYGYTF. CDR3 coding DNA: TGTGCCAGCAGTTTATTATCGGGAACCTATGGCTACACCTTC.